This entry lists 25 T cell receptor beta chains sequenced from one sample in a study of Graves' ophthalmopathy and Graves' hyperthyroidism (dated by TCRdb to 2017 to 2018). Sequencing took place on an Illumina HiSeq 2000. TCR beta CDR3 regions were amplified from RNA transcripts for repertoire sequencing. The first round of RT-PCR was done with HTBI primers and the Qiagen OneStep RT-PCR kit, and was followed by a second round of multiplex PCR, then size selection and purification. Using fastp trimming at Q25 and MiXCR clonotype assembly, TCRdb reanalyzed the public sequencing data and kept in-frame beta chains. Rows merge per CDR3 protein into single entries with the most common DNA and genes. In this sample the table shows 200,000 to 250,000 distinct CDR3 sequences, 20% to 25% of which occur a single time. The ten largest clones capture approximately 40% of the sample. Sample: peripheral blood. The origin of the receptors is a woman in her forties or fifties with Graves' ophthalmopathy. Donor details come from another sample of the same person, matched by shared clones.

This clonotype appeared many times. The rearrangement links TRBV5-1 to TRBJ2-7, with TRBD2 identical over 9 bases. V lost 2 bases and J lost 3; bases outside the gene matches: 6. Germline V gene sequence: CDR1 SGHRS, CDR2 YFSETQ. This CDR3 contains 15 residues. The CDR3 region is CASSLAGGLFYEQYF. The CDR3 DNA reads TGCGCCAGCAGCTTAGCGGGAGGCCTTTTCTACGAGCAGTACTTC.

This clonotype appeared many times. The CDR3 spells CAWDVLQETQYF. The CDR3 nucleotides read TGTGCCTGGGACGTACTCCAAGAGACCCAGTACTTC. The chain recombines TRBV30 with TRBJ2-5, with no clear D. Germline V gives CDR1 GTSNPN, CDR2 SVGIG (reference sequence). V gave up 5 bases and J gave up 1 base, with 8 bases separating them. The CDR3 has 12 residues.

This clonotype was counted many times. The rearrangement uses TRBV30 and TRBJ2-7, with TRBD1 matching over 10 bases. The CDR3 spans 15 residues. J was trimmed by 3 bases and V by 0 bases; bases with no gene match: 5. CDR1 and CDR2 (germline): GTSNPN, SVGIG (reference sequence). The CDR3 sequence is CAWSVQRDRGYEQYF. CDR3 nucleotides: TGTGCCTGGAGTGTACAAAGGGACAGGGGCTACGAGCAGTACTTC.

In nucleotides, the CDR3 is TGTGCCAGCAGCCAAAACAGGGGGCCCGGGGAGCTGTTTTTT. This translates into CASSQNRGPGELFF. The chain uses TRBV3-1 and TRBJ2-2, with TRBD1 matching 9 bases. V lost 2 bases to trimming and J lost 6 bases; unmatched junction nucleotides: 1. This CDR3 region has 14 residues. Per the germline V gene, CDR1 is LGHDT and CDR2 is YNNKEL (reference sequence).

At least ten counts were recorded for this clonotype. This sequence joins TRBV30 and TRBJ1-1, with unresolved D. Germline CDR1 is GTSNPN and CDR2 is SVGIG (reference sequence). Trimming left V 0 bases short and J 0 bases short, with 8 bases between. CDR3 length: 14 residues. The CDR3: CAWSVRGLNTEAFF. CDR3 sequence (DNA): TGTGCCTGGAGTGTACGGGGATTGAACACTGAAGCTTTCTTT.

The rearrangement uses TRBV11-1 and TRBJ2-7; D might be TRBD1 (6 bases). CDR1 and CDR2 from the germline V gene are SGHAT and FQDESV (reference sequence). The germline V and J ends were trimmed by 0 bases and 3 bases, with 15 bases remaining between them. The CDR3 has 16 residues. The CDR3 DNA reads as TGTGCCAGCAGCTTAGCCCTACGGCCAGGGGTCTACGAGCAGTACTTC. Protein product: CASSLALRPGVYEQYF.

The CDR3 DNA reads TGTGCCAGCAGCTCAGGGACAGTCCAAGAGACCCAGTACTTC. It specifies CASSSGTVQETQYF. This rearrangement joins TRBV12-3 or TRBV12-4 to TRBJ2-5; TRBD1 aligns across 7 bases. The CDR3 loop spans 14 amino acids. V was clipped by 6 bases and J by 1 base; unmatched bases: 5.

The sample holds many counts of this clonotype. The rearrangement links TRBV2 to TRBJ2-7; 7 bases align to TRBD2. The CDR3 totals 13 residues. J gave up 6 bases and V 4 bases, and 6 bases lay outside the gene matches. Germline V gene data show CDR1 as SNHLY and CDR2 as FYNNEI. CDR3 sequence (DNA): TGTGCCAGCAGTGGGGCAGCGGGATCCGAGCAGTACTTC. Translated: CASSGAAGSEQYF.

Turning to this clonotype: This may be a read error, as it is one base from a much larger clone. The CDR3 reads CAISLDSGEETQYF. For the CDR3, the DNA is TGTGCCATCAGTCTCGACAGTGGGGAAGAGACCCAGTACTTC. The chain couples TRBV10-3 to TRBJ2-5; D may be TRBD1 (5 bases). The CDR3 is 14 amino acids. V was clipped by 5 bases and J by 3 bases, with 13 bases between them. Germline values: CDR1 ENHRY, CDR2 SYGVKD.

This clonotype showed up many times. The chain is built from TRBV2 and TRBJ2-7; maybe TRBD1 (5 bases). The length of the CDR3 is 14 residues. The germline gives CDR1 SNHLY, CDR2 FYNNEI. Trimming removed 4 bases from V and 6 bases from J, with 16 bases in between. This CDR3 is CASSGQTAPAEQYF. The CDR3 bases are TGTGCCAGCAGTGGGCAGACAGCGCCCGCCGAGCAGTACTTC.

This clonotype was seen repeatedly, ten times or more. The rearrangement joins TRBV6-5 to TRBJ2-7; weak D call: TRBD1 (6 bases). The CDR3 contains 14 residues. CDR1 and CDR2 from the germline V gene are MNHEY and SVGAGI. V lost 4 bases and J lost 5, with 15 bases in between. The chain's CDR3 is CASSSWGRGNEQYF. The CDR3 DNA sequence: TGTGCCAGCAGTTCTTGGGGCAGGGGCAACGAGCAGTACTTC.

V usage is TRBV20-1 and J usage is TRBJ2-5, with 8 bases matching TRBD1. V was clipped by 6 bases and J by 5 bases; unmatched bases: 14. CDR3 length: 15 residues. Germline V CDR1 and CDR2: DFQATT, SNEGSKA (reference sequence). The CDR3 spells CSANNPAGGGETQYF. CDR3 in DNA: TGCAGTGCCAACAATCCCGCAGGGGGCGGGGAGACCCAGTACTTC.

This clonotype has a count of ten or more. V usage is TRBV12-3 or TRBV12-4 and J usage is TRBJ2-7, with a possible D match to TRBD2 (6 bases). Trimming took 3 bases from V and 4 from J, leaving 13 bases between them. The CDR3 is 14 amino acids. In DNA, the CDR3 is TGTGCCAGCAGTTTCGGCGGGACCTTTTACGAGCAGTACTTC. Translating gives CASSFGGTFYEQYF.

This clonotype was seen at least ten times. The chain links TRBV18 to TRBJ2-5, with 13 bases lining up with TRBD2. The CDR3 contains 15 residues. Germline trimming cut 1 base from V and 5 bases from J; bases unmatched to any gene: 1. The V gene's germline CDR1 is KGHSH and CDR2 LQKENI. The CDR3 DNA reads TGTGCCAGCTCACCACTGGGACTAGCGGGGGAGACCCAGTACTTC. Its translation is CASSPLGLAGETQYF.

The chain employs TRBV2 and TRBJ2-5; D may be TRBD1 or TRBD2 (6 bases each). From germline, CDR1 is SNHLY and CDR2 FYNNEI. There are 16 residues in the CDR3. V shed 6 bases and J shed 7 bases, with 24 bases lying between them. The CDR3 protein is CASRAGRGTISGTQYF. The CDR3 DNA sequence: TGTGCCAGCAGGGCCGGCCGCGGGACAATATCGGGGACCCAGTACTTC.

The CDR3 loop reads CASSLEGTPPLEQYF. The CDR3 bases are TGTGCCAGCAGCTTAGAAGGAACGCCCCCCCTCGAGCAGTACTTC. The chain employs TRBV7-8 and TRBJ2-7; D is uncertain. The germline V and J ends were trimmed by 1 base and 6 bases, with 16 bases remaining between them. This CDR3 is 15 amino acids long. CDR1 and CDR2 from the germline V gene are SGHVS and FQNEAQ.

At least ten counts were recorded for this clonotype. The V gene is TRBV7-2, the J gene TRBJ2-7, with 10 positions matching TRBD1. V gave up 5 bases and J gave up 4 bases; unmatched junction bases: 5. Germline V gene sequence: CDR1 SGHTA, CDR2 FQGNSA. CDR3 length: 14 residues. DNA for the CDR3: TGTGCCAGCAGCCGCCCGGGACAGGGGTACGAGCAGTACTTC. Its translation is CASSRPGQGYEQYF.

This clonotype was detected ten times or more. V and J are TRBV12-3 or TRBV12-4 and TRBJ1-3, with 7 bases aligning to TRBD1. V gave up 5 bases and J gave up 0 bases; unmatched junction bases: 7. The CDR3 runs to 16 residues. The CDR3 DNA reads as TGTGCCAGCAGTAAATCAGGGGGTCACTCTGGAAACACCATATATTTT. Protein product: CASSKSGGHSGNTIYF.

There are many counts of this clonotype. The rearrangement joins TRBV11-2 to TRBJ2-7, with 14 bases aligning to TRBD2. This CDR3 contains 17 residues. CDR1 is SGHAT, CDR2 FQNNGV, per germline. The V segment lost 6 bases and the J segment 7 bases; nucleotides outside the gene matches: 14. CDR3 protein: CASSRAPRLAGGGEQYF. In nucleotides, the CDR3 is TGTGCCAGCAGTCGAGCCCCGCGACTAGCGGGGGGGGGGGAGCAGTACTTC. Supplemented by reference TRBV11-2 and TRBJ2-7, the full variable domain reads EAGVAQSPRYKIIEKRQSVAFWCNPISGHATLYWYQQILGQGPKLLIQFQNNGVVDDSQLPKDRFSAERLKGVDSTLKIQPAKLEDSAVYLCASSRAPRLAGGGEQYFGPGTRLTVT.

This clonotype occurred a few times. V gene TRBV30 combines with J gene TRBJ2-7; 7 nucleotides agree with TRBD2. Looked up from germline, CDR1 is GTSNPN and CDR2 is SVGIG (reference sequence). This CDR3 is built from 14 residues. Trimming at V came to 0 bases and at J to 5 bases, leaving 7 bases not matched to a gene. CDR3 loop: CAWSVGGSSNEQYF. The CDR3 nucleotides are TGTGCCTGGAGTGTTGGCGGGAGTAGTAACGAGCAGTACTTC. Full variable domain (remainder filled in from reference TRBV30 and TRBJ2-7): SQTIHQWPATLVQPVGSPLSLECTVEGTSNPNLYWYRQAAGRGLQLLFYSVGIGQISSEVPQNLSASRPQDRQFILSSKKLLLSDSGFYLCAWSVGGSSNEQYFGPGTRLTVT.

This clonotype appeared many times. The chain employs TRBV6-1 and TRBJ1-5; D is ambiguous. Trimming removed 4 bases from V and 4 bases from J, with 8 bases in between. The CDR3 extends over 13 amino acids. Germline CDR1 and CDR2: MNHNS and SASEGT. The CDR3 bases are TGTGCCAGCAGTGTTGGAGCTAATCAGCCCCAGCATTTT. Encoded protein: CASSVGANQPQHF.

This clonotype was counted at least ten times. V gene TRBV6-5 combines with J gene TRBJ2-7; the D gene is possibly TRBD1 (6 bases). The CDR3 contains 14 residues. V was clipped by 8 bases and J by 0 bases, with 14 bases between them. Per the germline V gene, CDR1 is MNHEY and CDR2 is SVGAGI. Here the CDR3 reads CASDRDILSYEQYF. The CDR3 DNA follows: TGTGCCAGCGACCGGGACATCCTCTCCTACGAGCAGTACTTC.

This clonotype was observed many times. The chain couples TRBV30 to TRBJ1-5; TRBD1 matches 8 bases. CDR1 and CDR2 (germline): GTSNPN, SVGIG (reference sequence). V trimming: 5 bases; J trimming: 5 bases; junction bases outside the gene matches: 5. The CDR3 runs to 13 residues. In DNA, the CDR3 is TGTGCCTGGTCAGACAGGGGATATCAGCCCCAGCATTTT. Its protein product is CAWSDRGYQPQHF.

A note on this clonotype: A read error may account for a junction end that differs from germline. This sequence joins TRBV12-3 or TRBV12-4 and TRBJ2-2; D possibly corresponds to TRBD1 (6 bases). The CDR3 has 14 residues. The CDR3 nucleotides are TGTGCCAGCAGTGGACAGACGAACACCGGGGAGCTGTCTTTT. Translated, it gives CASSGQTNTGELSF.

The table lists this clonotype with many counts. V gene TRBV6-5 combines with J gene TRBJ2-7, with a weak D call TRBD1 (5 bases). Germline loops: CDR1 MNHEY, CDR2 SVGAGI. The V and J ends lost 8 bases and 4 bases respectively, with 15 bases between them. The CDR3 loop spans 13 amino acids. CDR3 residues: CASVAQGLYEQYF. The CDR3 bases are TGTGCCAGCGTTGCGCAGGGTTTGTACGAGCAGTACTTC.